This TCR beta chain originates from a study of blood T cell repertoires in COVID-19. Background on the study: Specimens from acute and convalescent COVID-19 originated in the United States, Italy and Spain.

The J segment lost 5 bases and the V segment lost 3 bases, leaving 9 bases of the junction unmatched. The CDR3 loop spans 15 amino acids. Germline V gene lookup returns CDR1 LGHDT and CDR2 YNNKEL (reference sequence). The authors' processing: By means of reference gene primer amplification, nucleated cell counts were estimated. The protocol was immunoSEQ multiplex PCR, while the TCRdb copy is restricted to in-frame clones and leaves out a portion. V and J calls plus clone size are reproduced from that table; the DNA served to infer D and trimming. This table holds 100,000 to 140,000 clones, roughly 90% found once.

The chain employs TRBV3-1 (or the pseudogene TRBV3-2) and TRBJ2-5, with 7 bases that match TRBD1. Input material: peripheral blood. The TCR was taken from a middle-aged man with active or convalescent COVID-19. The CDR3, as DNA: TGTGCCAGCAGCCAGCAAACAGGGGTCGGGGAGACCCAGTACTTC. Its translation: CASSQQTGVGETQYF.